The clone carrying this T cell receptor beta chain occurred many times. Antigen specificity is unknown. V dropped 4 bases and J dropped 7 bases, with 19 bases sitting between them. Germline CDR1 and CDR2: ENHRY and SYGVKD. This CDR3 region has 15 residues. A lack of ophthalmopathy progression within 18 months defined stable Graves' hyperthyroidism. Reasons for excluding patients were uncontrolled infection, other autoimmune disease, pregnancy or lactation. The data stem from a study of T cells in Graves' hyperthyroidism and ophthalmopathy. The CDR3 regions of TCR beta were amplified from RNA transcripts. The primer set for the first-round RT-PCR of the TCR CDR3 was HTBI. MiXCR was run by TCRdb on the multiplex PCR reads, yielding one entry per CDR3 protein. The data contain around 420,000 distinct CDR3 sequences, approximately 14% of them singletons. Study findings and constraints: A model of 13 V-J pairs discriminated ophthalmopathy from stable hyperthyroidism.

Sequences were obtained from blood. This TCR was recovered from a woman aged 18-30 years with Graves' hyperthyroidism. The chain carries TRBV10-3 and TRBJ1-2, with D perhaps TRBD1 (6 bases). DNA of the CDR3: TGTGCCATCAGTGGGGGGGGCGGTGGGATTTCTGGCTACACCTTC. Translating it yields CAISGGGGGISGYTF.